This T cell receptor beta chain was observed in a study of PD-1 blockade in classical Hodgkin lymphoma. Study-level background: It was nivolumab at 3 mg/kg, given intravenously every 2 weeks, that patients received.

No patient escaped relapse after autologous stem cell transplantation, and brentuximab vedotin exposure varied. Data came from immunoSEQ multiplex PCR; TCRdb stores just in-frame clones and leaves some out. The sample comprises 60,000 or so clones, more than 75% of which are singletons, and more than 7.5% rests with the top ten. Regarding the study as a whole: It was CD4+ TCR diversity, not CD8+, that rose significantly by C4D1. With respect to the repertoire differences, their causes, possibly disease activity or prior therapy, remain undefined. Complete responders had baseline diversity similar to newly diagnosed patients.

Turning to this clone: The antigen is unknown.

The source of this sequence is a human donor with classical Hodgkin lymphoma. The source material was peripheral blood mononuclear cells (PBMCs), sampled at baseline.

The CDR3 bases are TGTGCCAGCAGCCAAGAGGTGGGGGGTCAAGAGACCCAGTACTTC. Encoded protein: CASSQEVGGQETQYF. This chain links TRBV4-2 with TRBJ2-5; TRBD2 might be the D (6 bases). V was shortened by 0 bases and J by 2 bases, with 10 bases between the two germline ends. The germline V gene encodes CDR1 LGHNA and CDR2 YNFKEQ. There are 15 residues in the CDR3.